Below are 28 T cell receptor beta chains sequenced from a single sample in a study of cytomegalovirus exposure and HLA in healthy donors. 60 Vbeta and 13 Jbeta primers were used in PCR. The repertoire was sequenced with immunoSEQ multiplex PCR; TCRdb's copy has only in-frame clones and lacks some. The table includes 140,000 to 150,000 clones, approximately 70% detected once. Sequenced sample: PBMCs. These receptors all come from a woman between 18 and 30 years old in good health and CMV-seronegative.

This clone was seen a handful of times. The J gene is TRBJ2-1, the V gene TRBV27; D gene ambiguous. Germline CDR1 is MNHEY and CDR2 is SMNVEV (reference sequence). This CDR3 region has 15 residues. The ends were cut back, 2 bases at V and 1 base at J, with 9 bases in the middle. This CDR3 reads CASSLRVESYNEQFF. The DNA for the CDR3 is TGTGCCAGCAGTTTACGGGTAGAGTCCTACAATGAGCAGTTCTTC.

The rearrangement links TRBV7-2 to TRBJ2-7, with 10 bases matching TRBD2. Looked up from germline, CDR1 is SGHTA and CDR2 is FQGNSA. The J segment lost 7 bases and the V segment lost 1 base, leaving 13 bases of the junction unmatched. The CDR3 has 17 residues. As DNA, the CDR3 is TGTGCCAGCAGCTTAGGAACAGCGGGAGGGCTCGGGGGGGAGCAGTACGTC. Translation: CASSLGTAGGLGGEQYV.

The genes are TRBV2 and TRBJ1-2; TRBD1 matches 8 bases. The CDR3 is 13 amino acids. CDR1 is SNHLY and CDR2 is FYNNEI in the germline V gene. Losses at the gene ends were 4 bases for V and 4 bases for J; bases not matched to a gene: 2. The CDR3 coding sequence is TGTGCCAGCAGTGTCGGGACAGGCTATGGCTACACCTTC. Translating gives CASSVGTGYGYTF.

The chain recombines TRBV5-5 with TRBJ1-1, with D maybe TRBD1 (5 bases). CDR1 and CDR2 (germline): SGHKS, YYEKEE (reference sequence). CDR3 length equals 17 residues. Trimming stripped 2 bases from V and 1 base from J, with 18 bases between. The CDR3 DNA reads as TGTGCCAGCAGCTTCGGGGGGACTCCTTTACAGAACACTGAAGCTTTCTTT. Translation gives CASSFGGTPLQNTEAFF.

The DNA of the CDR3 is TGTGCCAGCAGTGCGAAAGGGGAATACGAGCAGTACGTC. Protein: CASSAKGEYEQYV. The chain joins TRBV27 to TRBJ2-7; tentative D call: TRBD1 (5 bases). V was trimmed by 5 bases and J by 4 bases, leaving 12 bases between them. Germline CDR1 reads MNHEY; CDR2 reads SMNVEV (reference sequence). This CDR3 is built from 13 residues.

V is TRBV14 and J is TRBJ2-2; 10 nucleotides match TRBD1. CDR3 length: 14 residues. After removal of 4 bases from V and 6 bases from J, the junction contained 2 bases not matched to a gene. Germline loops: CDR1 SGHDN, CDR2 FVKESK. CDR3 region: CASSRGQGAGELFF. Here the CDR3 DNA reads TGTGCCAGCAGCCGCGGACAGGGGGCCGGGGAGCTGTTTTTT. The full variable domain, with the rest looked up from reference TRBV14 and TRBJ2-2, is EAGVTQFPSHSVIEKGQTVTLRCDPISGHDNLYWYRRVMGKEIKFLLHFVKESKQDESGMPNNRFLAERTGGTYSTLKVQPAELEDSGVYFCASSRGQGAGELFFGEGSRLTVL.

With regard to this clone: One end of the junction varies from germline; a read error may be responsible. This chain's CDR3 is CASTPGRGSQEAQYF. CDR3 sequence (DNA): TGTGCCAGCACCCCGGGGCGGGGATCACAAGAGGCCCAGTACTTC. The J gene is TRBJ2-5, the V gene TRBV7-9; tentatively, D is TRBD2 (6 bases). The CDR3 runs to 15 residues. Germline V gives CDR1 SEHNR, CDR2 FQNEAQ (reference sequence).

This chain connects TRBV10-2 to TRBJ2-7; 8 bases fit TRBD1. The V gene's germline CDR1 is WSHSY and CDR2 SAAADI. The trim removed 5 bases at V and 3 bases at J, leaving 3 bases unmatched. The CDR3 consists of 13 residues. CDR3 region: CASSLQGGYEQYF. The CDR3 DNA sequence: TGCGCCAGCAGTTTACAGGGGGGCTACGAGCAGTACTTC.

This clone was counted between two and nine times. The genes are TRBV27 and TRBJ2-3; D not resolved. Germline assignment: CDR1 MNHEY and CDR2 SMNVEV (reference sequence). The CDR3 has 13 amino acids. The V and J ends lost 2 bases and 4 bases respectively, with 7 bases between them. CDR3 region: CASSLGPPDTQYF. The CDR3 DNA reads TGTGCCAGCAGTTTAGGGCCACCAGATACGCAGTATTTT.

This chain joins TRBV11-2 and TRBJ2-5; no definite D call. Trimming cost V 1 base and J 4 bases, with 13 bases left between them. This CDR3 is built from 15 residues. CDR1 is SGHAT, CDR2 FQNNGV, per germline. CDR3 protein: CASSLARPNGETQYF. CDR3 nucleotide sequence: TGTGCCAGCAGCTTAGCCCGCCCAAACGGAGAGACCCAGTACTTC. The entire variable domain, with the rest obtained from reference TRBV11-2 and TRBJ2-5, is as follows: EAGVAQSPRYKIIEKRQSVAFWCNPISGHATLYWYQQILGQGPKLLIQFQNNGVVDDSQLPKDRFSAERLKGVDSTLKIQPAKLEDSAVYLCASSLARPNGETQYFGPGTRLLVL.

Here the CDR3 reads CASGLLVNRDRGTGELFF. CDR3 DNA: TGTGCTAGTGGCCTGCTCGTAAACCGGGACAGGGGGACCGGGGAGCTGTTTTTT. V gene TRBV12-5 combines with J gene TRBJ2-2; 11 bases fit TRBD1. Trimming took 6 bases from V and 5 from J; bases not matched to a gene: 14. CDR3 size: 18 residues. Germline V gene data show CDR1 as LGHNT and CDR2 as FRNRAP.

This clone was seen only a few times. V is TRBV28 and J is TRBJ1-1, with 9 positions matching TRBD1. J gave up 3 bases and V 6 bases, and 8 bases lay outside the gene matches. The CDR3 covers 15 residues. Per the germline V gene, CDR1 is MDHEN and CDR2 is SYDVKM. CDR3 DNA: TGTGCCAGCAGCACAGGGGGCGAGGGAGACACTGAAGCTTTCTTT. Its protein product is CASSTGGEGDTEAFF. Full variable domain (outside the CDR3, taken from reference TRBV28 and TRBJ1-1): DVKVTQSSRYLVKRTGEKVFLECVQDMDHENMFWYRQDPGLGLRLIYFSYDVKMKEKGDIPEGYSVSREKKERFSLILESASTNQTSMYLCASSTGGEGDTEAFFGQGTRLTVV.

The rearrangement links TRBV5-5 to TRBJ2-6; D uncertain. Germline CDR1 SGHKS, CDR2 YYEKEE (reference sequence). Trimming took off 0 bases at V and 3 bases at J, with 7 bases between the two ends. The CDR3 is made up of 15 amino acids. The CDR3 spells CASSLEAGGANVLTF. In nucleotides, the CDR3 is TGTGCCAGCAGCTTGGAGGCAGGTGGGGCCAACGTCCTGACTTTC.

This clone was observed a handful of times. The chain uses TRBV19 and TRBJ2-3; 8 positions match TRBD2. Trimming at V came to 5 bases and at J to 2 bases, leaving 3 bases not matched to a gene. The CDR3 runs to 14 residues. From germline, CDR1 is LNHDA and CDR2 SQIVND (reference sequence). CDR3 protein: CASSPLADTDTQYF. The CDR3, as DNA: TGTGCCAGTAGTCCACTAGCGGACACAGATACGCAGTATTTT. The whole variable domain, filled in from reference TRBV19 and TRBJ2-3, reads DGGITQSPKYLFRKEGQNVTLSCEQNLNHDAMYWYRQDPGQGLRLIYYSQIVNDFQKGDIAEGYSVSREKKESFPLTVTSAQKNPTAFYLCASSPLADTDTQYFGPGTRLTVL.

The chain combines TRBV2 with TRBJ2-2; D perhaps matches TRBD1 (6 bases). CDR1 and CDR2 from the germline V gene are SNHLY and FYNNEI. CDR3 length: 15 amino acids. V was cut by 5 bases and J by 7 bases, with 17 bases left in between. CDR3 residues: CASSPSDAGVGELFF. The CDR3 DNA reads as TGTGCCAGCAGTCCGTCCGACGCAGGGGTCGGGGAGCTGTTTTTT. Full variable domain (remainder filled in from reference TRBV2 and TRBJ2-2): EPEVTQTPSHQVTQMGQEVILRCVPISNHLYFYWYRQILGQKVEFLVSFYNNEISEKSEIFDDQFSVERPDGSNFTLKIRSTKLEDSAMYFCASSPSDAGVGELFFGEGSRLTVL.

The count of this clone is one. This chain joins TRBV7-6 and TRBJ2-2, with a possible D match to TRBD1 (6 bases). The CDR3 totals 16 residues. V shed 7 bases and J shed 2 bases, with 17 bases lying between them. Germline CDR1 SGHVS, CDR2 FNYEAQ. Here the CDR3 DNA reads TGTGCCAGCACCCTGGTAGCAGGGGCCAACACCGGGGAGCTGTTTTTT. Amino acids: CASTLVAGANTGELFF.

This CDR3 is CASIQNTEAFF. CDR3 DNA: TGTGCCAGCATTCAGAACACTGAAGCTTTCTTT. The gene calls are TRBV28 and TRBJ1-1; D not resolved. The V end lost 7 bases, the J end lost 1 base, and 4 bases lay between the germline ends. CDR3 length: 11 residues. The germline gives CDR1 MDHEN, CDR2 SYDVKM.

The rearrangement uses TRBV5-6 and TRBJ2-1, with 8 bases lining up with TRBD1. V dropped 2 bases and J dropped 14; count of bases not matched to a gene: 3. The CDR3 has 11 residues. Germline CDR1 is SGHDT and CDR2 is YYEEEE. Written as DNA, the CDR3 is TGTGCCAGCAGCTTCCAGGGGGCGAAGTTCTTC. Its translation is CASSFQGAKFF.

This clone was counted once. The chain has TRBV6-1 and TRBJ2-3, with D hard to call. The germline gives CDR1 MNHNS, CDR2 SASEGT. The V end lost 6 bases, the J end lost 0 bases, and 10 bases lay between the germline ends. CDR3 length equals 14 residues. CDR3 loop: CASRLTLSTDTQYF. CDR3 sequence (DNA): TGTGCCAGCAGACTTACCCTTAGCACAGATACGCAGTATTTT.

This sequence joins TRBV29-1 and TRBJ2-1; the D gene is possibly TRBD1 (6 bases). Trimming shortened V by 7 bases and J by 7 bases, and 11 bases separated the two germline ends. This CDR3 comprises 11 residues. Germline CDR1 SQVTM, CDR2 ANQGSEA. CDR3 residues: CSAGERNEQFF. For the CDR3, the DNA is TGCAGCGCAGGGGAAAGGAATGAGCAGTTCTTC.

V usage is TRBV7-8 and J usage is TRBJ2-1; D gene unclear. CDR1 SGHVS and CDR2 FQNEAQ come from the germline V gene. The CDR3 runs to 18 residues. The ends were cut back, 1 base at V and 0 bases at J, with 16 bases in the middle. The CDR3 spells CASSLGSLLIDSYNEQFF. The CDR3 DNA is TGTGCCAGCAGCTTAGGATCCCTCCTAATCGACTCCTACAATGAGCAGTTCTTC.

The J gene is TRBJ1-5, the V gene TRBV27, with D hard to call. The CDR3 has 13 residues. Germline CDR1 reads MNHEY; CDR2 reads SMNVEV (reference sequence). V gave up 7 bases and J gave up 0 bases, with 7 bases separating them. Here the CDR3 reads CASTPYSNQPQHF. The DNA of the CDR3 is TGTGCCAGCACCCCCTATAGCAATCAGCCCCAGCATTTT.

The rearrangement uses TRBV19 and TRBJ2-3; possible D gene TRBD1, 5 bases. The V gene lost 7 bases and the J gene lost 3 bases, with 14 bases spanning the gap. CDR1 is LNHDA, CDR2 SQIVND, per germline (reference sequence). There are 14 residues in the CDR3. CDR3 DNA sequence: TGTGCCAGTACCCCGGACCCAGGGACAGATACGCAGTATTTT. This sequence encodes CASTPDPGTDTQYF.

The chain couples TRBV15 to TRBJ1-5; D ambiguous. Germline loops: CDR1 LNHNV, CDR2 YYDKDF (reference sequence). CDR3 length: 16 residues. V shed 0 bases and J shed 3 bases, with 12 bases lying between them. This chain's CDR3 is CATSRERGGFNQPQHF. Here the CDR3 DNA reads TGTGCCACCAGCAGAGAACGGGGTGGGTTCAATCAGCCCCAGCATTTT.

This clone has only one observation. V and J are TRBV18 and TRBJ2-3; TRBD1 matches 7 bases. The V gene's germline CDR1 is KGHSH and CDR2 LQKENI. CDR3 length: 17 amino acids. The ends lost 6 bases at V and 2 bases at J; junction bases unmatched: 14. The CDR3 DNA follows: TGTGCCAGCTCGTCGAGGGTGGGGACAGCCCACACAGATACGCAGTATTTT. It encodes CASSSRVGTAHTDTQYF.

V gene TRBV29-1 combines with J gene TRBJ2-3, with TRBD2 matching 12 bases. V was clipped by 6 bases and J by 2 bases; unmatched bases: 6. This CDR3 contains 15 residues. CDR1 SQVTM and CDR2 ANQGSEA come from the germline V gene. The CDR3: CSVQTSGGNTDTQYF. The CDR3 DNA sequence: TGCAGCGTCCAAACTAGCGGGGGGAACACAGATACGCAGTATTTT.

The rearrangement joins TRBV28 to TRBJ2-5, with 7 bases fitting TRBD2. In germline, CDR1 is MDHEN, CDR2 SYDVKM. The V segment lost 5 bases and the J segment 5 bases; nucleotides outside the gene matches: 20. This CDR3 has 18 amino acids. The CDR3 region is CASSPPKGRKGGVETQYF. In DNA form, the CDR3 reads TGTGCCAGCAGTCCCCCCAAAGGGCGGAAGGGAGGGGTGGAGACCCAGTACTTC.

The J gene is TRBJ2-7, the V gene TRBV29-1; D gene uncertain. This CDR3 has 13 amino acids. Germline assignment: CDR1 SQVTM and CDR2 ANQGSEA. V shed 3 bases and J shed 0 bases, with 9 bases lying between them. CDR3 DNA sequence: TGCAGCGTTGACAGAATCAACTCCTACGAGCAGTACTTC. Residues: CSVDRINSYEQYF.